One sample yielded the 13 T cell receptor beta chains listed below, sequenced in a study of vaccination and CD4 T cells after COVID-19. The treatment: roughly 10-day PBMC culture with coronavirus spike peptide pools or control peptides (ViraFEST assay). For these TCRs, the target antigens are not known. The study sequenced cultured CD4+ T cell DNA using the Oncomine TCR Beta short-read assay. TCRdb passed the PCR reads through MiXCR, listing each CDR3 protein once. The sample holds more than 9,500 distinct CDR3 sequences, approximately 51% seen once. Sample: cultured CD4+ T cells from blood, taken after SARS-CoV-2 vaccination. These receptor sequences come from a human donor with COVID-19.

The rearrangement uses TRBV6-5 and TRBJ1-2; D is possibly TRBD1 (5 bases). The germline CDR1 and CDR2 sequences are MNHEY and SVGAGI. V was cut by 2 bases and J by 2 bases, with 12 bases left in between. The length of the CDR3 is 15 residues. The CDR3 here is CASSYTDTANYGYTF. The CDR3 DNA follows: TGTGCCAGCAGTTACACGGACACCGCAAACTATGGCTACACCTTC.

This clonotype appeared once. The V and J genes are TRBV6-2 or TRBV6-3 and TRBJ2-2; D may be TRBD1 (5 bases). This CDR3 comprises 12 residues. Per the germline V gene, CDR1 is MNHEY and CDR2 is SVGEGT. Trimming cost V 9 bases and J 6 bases, with 11 bases left between them. This CDR3 is CASQGIAGELFF. CDR3 sequence (DNA): TGTGCCAGTCAGGGCATCGCCGGGGAGCTGTTTTTT.

The gene calls are TRBV19 and TRBJ2-1; 8 bases line up with TRBD1. The CDR3 totals 14 residues. Germline CDR1 reads LNHDA; CDR2 reads SQIVND (reference sequence). Germline trimming cut 6 bases from V and 1 base from J; bases unmatched to any gene: 2. The CDR3: CASRDRGSYNEQFF. The CDR3 nucleotides read TGTGCCAGTAGAGACAGGGGTTCCTACAATGAGCAGTTCTTC.

The chain recombines TRBV5-1 with TRBJ2-3; 7 positions match TRBD2. Trimming removed 7 bases from V and 2 bases from J; junction bases left unmatched: 10. Germline loops: CDR1 SGHRS, CDR2 YFSETQ. This CDR3 is built from 15 residues. In DNA, the CDR3 is TGCGCCAGCCTCCAAGGAGCGGGGTACACAGATACGCAGTATTTT. Translating it yields CASLQGAGYTDTQYF.

The chain joins TRBV20-1 to TRBJ1-2; 7 nucleotides agree with TRBD1. The J segment lost 2 bases and the V segment lost 3 bases, leaving 21 bases of the junction unmatched. CDR1 DFQATT and CDR2 SNEGSKA come from the germline V gene (reference sequence). This CDR3 is 19 amino acids long. This CDR3 is CSASKKVLPGQSYNYGYTF. CDR3 coding DNA: TGCAGTGCTAGCAAAAAAGTACTTCCGGGACAGTCCTACAACTATGGCTACACCTTC.

This chain joins TRBV7-8 and TRBJ1-3; D gene uncertain. The CDR3 has 13 residues. Deletions cut 2 bases from V and 7 bases from J, with 9 bases between. Germline V gene sequence: CDR1 SGHVS, CDR2 FQNEAQ. CDR3 residues: CASSLSSRNTIYF. The CDR3 DNA sequence: TGTGCCAGCAGCTTATCGTCACGGAACACCATATATTTT. Complete variable domain (other parts from reference TRBV7-8 and TRBJ1-3): GAGVSQSPRYKVAKRGQDVALRCDPISGHVSLFWYQQALGQGPEFLTYFQNEAQLDKSGLPSDRFFAERPEGSVSTLKIQRTQQEDSAVYLCASSLSSRNTIYFGEGSWLTVV.

The chain joins TRBV28 to TRBJ1-5, with D uncertain. V was shortened by 3 bases and J by 4 bases, with 4 bases between the two germline ends. The CDR3 spans 12 residues. Germline V gene lookup returns CDR1 MDHEN and CDR2 SYDVKM. CDR3 sequence: CASSLPNQPQHF. CDR3 nucleotide sequence: TGTGCCAGCAGTTTGCCAAATCAGCCCCAGCATTTT.

This clonotype was detected once. This chain joins TRBV20-1 and TRBJ1-3; 7 nucleotides agree with TRBD1. The V segment lost 4 bases and the J segment 0 bases; nucleotides outside the gene matches: 9. This CDR3 comprises 16 residues. Germline V gene sequence: CDR1 DFQATT, CDR2 SNEGSKA (reference sequence). CDR3 residues: CSAIDSRGPSGNTIYF. The CDR3 nucleotides are TGCAGTGCTATCGACAGTAGGGGGCCCTCTGGAAACACCATATATTTT.

V gene TRBV27 combines with J gene TRBJ1-5, with TRBD1 identical over 9 bases. The junction had 4 bases not matched to a gene; V was cut back by 3 bases and J by 4 bases. CDR3 size: 15 residues. From germline, CDR1 is MNHEY and CDR2 SMNVEV (reference sequence). In DNA form, the CDR3 reads TGTGCCAGCAGTTTCTCGACAGGGGGGAATCAGCCCCAGCATTTT. Protein: CASSFSTGGNQPQHF.

The CDR3 loop reads CGAGQGDSPLHF. CDR3 DNA sequence: TGTGGAGCGGGACAGGGGGATTCACCCCTCCACTTT. The chain is built from TRBV6-1 and TRBJ1-6; 11 nucleotides match TRBD1. The germline V gene encodes CDR1 MNHNS and CDR2 SASEGT. The CDR3 length is 12 residues.

J is TRBJ1-1 and V is TRBV11-3; the D is unclear. V shed 4 bases and J shed 4 bases, with 13 bases lying between them. This CDR3 contains 14 residues. The germline CDR1 and CDR2 sequences are SGHNT and YENEEA. The CDR3 DNA is TGTGCCAGCAGCTCCCCGGGGAGGGCCACTGAAGCTTTCTTT. Its translation is CASSSPGRATEAFF.

The CDR3 protein is CASSPPGLGDTQYF. The CDR3, as DNA: TGTGCCAGCAGCCCACCCGGACTAGGTGATACGCAGTATTTT. The gene calls are TRBV7-2 and TRBJ2-3; 7 bases align to TRBD2. J lost 6 bases, V lost 5 bases, and 8 bases had no gene match. This CDR3 has 14 amino acids. CDR1 and CDR2 from the germline V gene are SGHTA and FQGNSA.

The genes are TRBV18 and TRBJ2-5, with 7 bases lining up with TRBD1. V lost 1 base to trimming and J lost 5 bases; unmatched junction nucleotides: 7. The CDR3 length is 15 residues. Looked up from germline, CDR1 is KGHSH and CDR2 is LQKENI. As DNA, the CDR3 is TGTGCCAGCTCACCACTCTCAGGGGGTATGGAGACCCAGTACTTC. It specifies CASSPLSGGMETQYF.